Below are 10 T cell receptor beta chains sequenced from a single sample in a study of blood T cell repertoires in COVID-19. The data were produced by immunoSEQ multiplex PCR, yet TCRdb's version contains in-frame clones alone and is incomplete. The table lists over 200,000 clones, roughly nine tenths of them singletons. Sequencing used peripheral blood. The receptor set was obtained from a middle-aged man with active or convalescent COVID-19.

V and J are TRBV19 and TRBJ1-5, with TRBD1 matching over 8 bases. The V gene's germline CDR1 is LNHDA and CDR2 SQIVND (reference sequence). The CDR3 runs to 15 residues. The J segment lost 0 bases and the V segment lost 5 bases, leaving 3 bases of the junction unmatched. The CDR3 bases are TGTGCCAGTAGTCAGGGGGCTTATAGCAATCAGCCCCAGCATTTT. It codes for CASSQGAYSNQPQHF.

The V gene is TRBV5-1, the J gene TRBJ1-6; D remains unclear. The CDR3 runs 14 residues. Germline CDR1 and CDR2: SGHRS and YFSETQ. The V end lost 0 bases, the J end lost 9 bases, and 10 bases lay between the germline ends. The chain's CDR3 is CASSLAGIGSPLHF. DNA for the CDR3: TGCGCCAGCAGCTTGGCAGGCATTGGTTCACCCCTCCACTTT.

The CDR3 here is CASSRDRLNYEQYF. DNA of the CDR3: TGTGCCAGCAGCAGGGACAGGTTAAACTACGAGCAGTACTTC. The rearrangement links TRBV27 to TRBJ2-7, with 8 bases identical to TRBD1. Germline V CDR1 and CDR2: MNHEY, SMNVEV (reference sequence). Losses at the gene ends were 6 bases for V and 3 bases for J; bases not matched to a gene: 7. This CDR3 is built from 14 residues.

The V call is TRBV15, the J call TRBJ1-1; D is unclear. This CDR3 has 19 residues. Between the trimmed V and J ends, which lost 4 bases and 5 bases, there was a span of 29 bases. Germline V gene sequence: CDR1 LNHNV, CDR2 YYDKDF (reference sequence). CDR3 region: CATSTHDVNRDTEVTEAFF. The CDR3 DNA sequence: TGTGCCACCAGCACCCATGACGTGAACAGAGACACTGAAGTTACTGAAGCTTTCTTT.

This clone has just a few counts. The J gene is TRBJ2-1, the V gene TRBV5-4, with 11 bases matching TRBD2. Trimming cost V 4 bases and J 9 bases; bases outside gene matches: 9. The CDR3 spans 15 residues. CDR1 and CDR2 (germline): SGHNT, YYREEE (reference sequence). This chain's CDR3 is CASSPTSGEVSEQFF. The CDR3 region has the DNA TGTGCCAGCAGCCCGACTAGCGGGGAAGTAAGTGAGCAGTTCTTC.

The J gene is TRBJ2-7, the V gene TRBV20-1; possible D gene TRBD1, 6 bases. V lost 6 bases and J lost 4, with 10 bases in between. From germline, CDR1 is DFQATT and CDR2 SNEGSKA (reference sequence). The CDR3 is 11 amino acids. The CDR3 region has the DNA TGCAGTGCCAGGGGAGTTTACGAGCAGTACTTC. Amino acids: CSARGVYEQYF.

The chain is built from TRBV3-1 (or the pseudogene TRBV3-2) and TRBJ1-1; D is undetermined. This CDR3 region has 15 residues. CDR1 is LGHDT, CDR2 YNNKEL, per germline (reference sequence). V lost 2 bases, J lost 1 base, and 11 bases lay in between. The CDR3 DNA follows: TGTGCCAGCAGCCAATACTCCGACAAGAACACTGAAGCTTTCTTT. It yields the protein CASSQYSDKNTEAFF.

The gene calls are TRBV2 and TRBJ2-5; 8 bases line up with TRBD1. The CDR3 has 15 residues. Trimming removed 6 bases from V and 4 bases from J; junction bases left unmatched: 10. The germline V gene encodes CDR1 SNHLY and CDR2 FYNNEI. The CDR3 bases are TGTGCCAGCAGCACCGGGACAGGCGGGATAGAGACCCAGTACTTC. Translating it yields CASSTGTGGIETQYF.

This clone appeared once. The rearrangement uses TRBV3-1 (or the pseudogene TRBV3-2) and TRBJ2-5; D might be TRBD2 (5 bases). CDR3 size: 17 residues. The germline V and J ends were trimmed by 2 bases and 3 bases, with 19 bases remaining between them. The V gene's germline CDR1 is LGHDT and CDR2 YNNKEL (reference sequence). CDR3 in amino acids: CASSQTELGGLKETQYF. The CDR3 DNA reads TGTGCCAGCAGCCAAACCGAGCTCGGCGGGCTAAAAGAGACCCAGTACTTC.

The chain couples TRBV27 to TRBJ2-5; TRBD1 aligns across 9 bases. Germline CDR1 and CDR2: MNHEY and SMNVEV (reference sequence). This CDR3 is 13 amino acids long. With V trimmed by 9 bases and J by 5 bases, 7 bases remained unmatched. This CDR3 reads CASSTGGWETQYF. CDR3 nucleotides: TGTGCCAGTTCGACAGGGGGGTGGGAGACCCAGTACTTC.